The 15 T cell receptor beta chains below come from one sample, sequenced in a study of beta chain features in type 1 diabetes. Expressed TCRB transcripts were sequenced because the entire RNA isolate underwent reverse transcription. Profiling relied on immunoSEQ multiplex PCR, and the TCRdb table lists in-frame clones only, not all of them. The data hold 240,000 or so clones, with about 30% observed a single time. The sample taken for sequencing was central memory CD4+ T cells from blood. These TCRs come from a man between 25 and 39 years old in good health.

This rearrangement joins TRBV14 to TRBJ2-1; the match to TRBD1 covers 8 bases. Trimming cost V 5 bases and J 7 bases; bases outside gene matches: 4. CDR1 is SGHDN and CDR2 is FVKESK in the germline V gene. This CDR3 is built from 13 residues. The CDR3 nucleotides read TGTGCCAGCAGCATCCAGGGGGCTAATGAGCAGTTCTTC. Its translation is CASSIQGANEQFF.

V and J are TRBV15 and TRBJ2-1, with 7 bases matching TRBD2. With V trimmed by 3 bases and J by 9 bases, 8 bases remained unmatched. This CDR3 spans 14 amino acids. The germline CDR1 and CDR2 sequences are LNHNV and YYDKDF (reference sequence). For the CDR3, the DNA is TGTGCCACCAGCAGTGGGAGGGAGCTTGGTGAGCAGTTCTTC. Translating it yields CATSSGRELGEQFF.

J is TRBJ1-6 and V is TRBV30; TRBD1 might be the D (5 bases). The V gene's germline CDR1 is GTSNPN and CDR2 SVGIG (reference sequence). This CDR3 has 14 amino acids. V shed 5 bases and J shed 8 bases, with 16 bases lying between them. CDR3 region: CAWVRRGNYSPLHF. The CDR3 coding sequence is TGTGCCTGGGTCCGGCGGGGGAACTATTCACCCCTCCACTTT.

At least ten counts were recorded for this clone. CDR3 bases: TGTGCCAGCAGCCAACCGACCACAGGGGGCCACGAGCAGTACTTC. Protein sequence: CASSQPTTGGHEQYF. V is TRBV14 and J is TRBJ2-7; 9 bases are a match to TRBD1. This CDR3 spans 15 amino acids. Looked up from germline, CDR1 is SGHDN and CDR2 is FVKESK. The trim removed 2 bases at V and 5 bases at J, leaving 7 bases unmatched. The full variable domain, its missing parts supplied by reference TRBV14 and TRBJ2-7, is EAGVTQFPSHSVIEKGQTVTLRCDPISGHDNLYWYRRVMGKEIKFLLHFVKESKQDESGMPNNRFLAERTGGTYSTLKVQPAELEDSGVYFCASSQPTTGGHEQYFGPGTRLTVT.

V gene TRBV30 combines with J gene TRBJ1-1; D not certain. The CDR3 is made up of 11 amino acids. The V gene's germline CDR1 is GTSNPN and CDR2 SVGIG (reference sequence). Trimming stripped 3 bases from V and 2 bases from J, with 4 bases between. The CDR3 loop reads CAWRDNTEAFF. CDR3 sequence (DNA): TGTGCCTGGAGAGATAACACTGAAGCTTTCTTT.

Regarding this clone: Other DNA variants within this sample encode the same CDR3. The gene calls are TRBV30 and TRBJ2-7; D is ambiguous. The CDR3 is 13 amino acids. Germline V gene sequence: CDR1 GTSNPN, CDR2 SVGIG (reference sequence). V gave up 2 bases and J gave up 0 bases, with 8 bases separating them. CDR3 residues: CAWSRGRSYEQYF. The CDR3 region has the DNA TGTGCCTGGAGTCGTGGGCGCTCCTACGAGCAGTACTTC.

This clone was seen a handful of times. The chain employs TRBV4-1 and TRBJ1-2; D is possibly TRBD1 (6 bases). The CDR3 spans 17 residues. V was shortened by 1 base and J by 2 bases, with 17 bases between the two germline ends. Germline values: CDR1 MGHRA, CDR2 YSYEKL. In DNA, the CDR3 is TGCGCCAGCAGCCAAGGCGGCCTTGGACAGCTCAACTATGGCTACACCTTC. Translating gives CASSQGGLGQLNYGYTF.

CDR3 DNA sequence: TGTGCCAGCAGCTCGCCGGGACACTACACCGGGGAGCTGTTTTTT. Its translation is CASSSPGHYTGELFF. The gene calls are TRBV7-2 and TRBJ2-2; TRBD1 is a possible D gene (6 bases). CDR1 SGHTA and CDR2 FQGNSA come from the germline V gene. The CDR3 extends over 15 amino acids. Trimming shortened V by 4 bases and J by 3 bases, and 12 bases separated the two germline ends.

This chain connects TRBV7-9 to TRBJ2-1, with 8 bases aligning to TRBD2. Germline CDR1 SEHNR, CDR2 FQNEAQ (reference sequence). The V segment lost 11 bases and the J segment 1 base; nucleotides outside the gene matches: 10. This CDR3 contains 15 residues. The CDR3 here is CAFIRREGSYNEQFF. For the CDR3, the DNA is TGTGCCTTCATCCGTCGGGAGGGATCCTACAATGAGCAGTTCTTC.

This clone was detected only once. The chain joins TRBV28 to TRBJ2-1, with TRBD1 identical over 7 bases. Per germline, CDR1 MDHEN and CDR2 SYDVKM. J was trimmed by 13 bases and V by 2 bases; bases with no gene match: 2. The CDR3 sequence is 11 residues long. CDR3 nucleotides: TGTGCCAGCAGTTTAAGACAGGGCCAGTTCTTC. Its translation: CASSLRQGQFF.

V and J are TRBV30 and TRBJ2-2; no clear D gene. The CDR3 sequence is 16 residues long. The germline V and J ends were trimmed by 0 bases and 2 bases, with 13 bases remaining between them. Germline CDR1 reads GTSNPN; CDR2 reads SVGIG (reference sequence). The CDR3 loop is CAWSVGRTGNTGELFF. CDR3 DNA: TGTGCCTGGAGTGTAGGCAGGACGGGTAACACCGGGGAGCTGTTTTTT.

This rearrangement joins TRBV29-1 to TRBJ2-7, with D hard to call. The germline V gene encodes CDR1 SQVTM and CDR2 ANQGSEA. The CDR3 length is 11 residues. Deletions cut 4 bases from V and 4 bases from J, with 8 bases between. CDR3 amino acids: CSVVVSYEQYF. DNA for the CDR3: TGCAGCGTTGTGGTGAGTTACGAGCAGTACTTC.

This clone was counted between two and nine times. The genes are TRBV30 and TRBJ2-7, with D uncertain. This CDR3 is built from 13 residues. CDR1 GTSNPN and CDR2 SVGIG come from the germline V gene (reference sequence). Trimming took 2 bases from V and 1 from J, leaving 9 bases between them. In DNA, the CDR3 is TGTGCCTGGAGTTACATCGGATCCTACGAGCAGTACTTC. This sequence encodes CAWSYIGSYEQYF.

The CDR3 coding sequence is TGTGCCAGTAGTTCCCCGGGGGGCTCGAACACTGAAGCTTTCTTT. Translating it yields CASSSPGGSNTEAFF. The chain uses TRBV19 and TRBJ1-1, with D possibly TRBD1 on 6 matching bases. Germline V gene data show CDR1 as LNHDA and CDR2 as SQIVND (reference sequence). The CDR3 spans 15 residues. V was clipped by 5 bases and J by 1 base, with 14 bases between them. Drawing the rest from reference TRBV19 and TRBJ1-1, the complete variable domain is DGGITQSPKYLFRKEGQNVTLSCEQNLNHDAMYWYRQDPGQGLRLIYYSQIVNDFQKGDIAEGYSVSREKKESFPLTVTSAQKNPTAFYLCASSSPGGSNTEAFFGQGTRLTVV.

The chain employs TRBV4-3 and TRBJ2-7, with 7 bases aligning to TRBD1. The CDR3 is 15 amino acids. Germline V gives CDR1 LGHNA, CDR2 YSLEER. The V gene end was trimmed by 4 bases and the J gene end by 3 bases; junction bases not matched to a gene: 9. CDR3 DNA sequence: TGCGCCAGCAGCCCTCAGGTGGCAGGGGGCTACGAGCAGTACTTC. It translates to CASSPQVAGGYEQYF.